This TCR beta chain was sequenced during a study of blood T cells in healthy people across ages (dated by TCRdb to the mid-2010s). General notes on the study: In model experiments, roughly one uniquely barcoded TCR beta cDNA molecule per two T cells was captured by template switching. For two donors (one aged 18 to 30 and one aged 80 or older), the study analyzed two additional independent replicas of 1 million unique cDNA reads from the same blood draw. The donors were divided into four age groups: young (average around 15 years), middle-aged (under 40), aged (around 59) and long-lived (more than 75). To track age-related changes in TCR beta repertoire diversity, the study relied on deep sequencing normalized with unique cDNA molecular identifiers.

Systemically healthy Caucasian individuals from Russia, 35 to 40 in total and aged about 6 to 95 years, were included as donors. Each donor gave ten milliliters of peripheral blood, drawn into EDTA-treated Vacutainer tubes. Ficoll-Paque density-gradient centrifugation was used to isolate PBMCs, with at least 7 million obtained per sample. Trizol reagent was used to extract total RNA from the PBMCs, yielding at least 5.5 micrograms per sample. For every donor, flow cytometry on a PBMC aliquot measured the percentage of naive CD45RAhigh/CD27high T cells. Results the study describes overall, beyond this receptor: Total diversity estimates from one million sequenced T cells were considered lower bounds and underestimates. The long-lived group showed more naive CD4+ T cells, fewer expanded clones and increased TCR diversity than the aged group, suggesting age selection. There was a strong correlation between observed TCR beta diversity and the percentage of naive T cells measured by flow cytometry. Observed TCR beta diversity per million T cells fell roughly linearly with age, and a significant reduction was already apparent by age around 40. Because the CMV infection status of the donors was unknown, age-related changes in expanded clonotypes may potentially have been confounded. Since profiling was done on bulk unsorted PBMCs, naive and antigen-experienced compartments could not be conclusively compared.

As to this clonotype: What this receptor recognizes is not known. Qualities for individual bases were not recorded, and no much larger clone is one base off.

As encoded in the germline V gene, CDR1 is SGHVS while CDR2 is FQNEAQ. Its CDR3 holds 11 amino acids, cysteine through phenylalanine. Of the read, only the CDR3 DNA is kept; its 33 bases are in frame from base 1. Library preparation used 5' RACE. Instrument on record: Illumina HiSeq 2500. The second PCR ran for about 7 to 11 cycles and used a J-beta primer mix along with a sample-barcoded 5' primer. Each TCR beta cDNA molecule received a unique molecular identifier from a template-switch 5' adaptor carrying 12 random nucleotides. At least 3 million CDR3-containing paired-end reads were obtained from each sample. First-strand cDNA was synthesized from all RNA with the Mint cDNA synthesis kit, primed by a TRBC-specific oligonucleotide. All cDNA was treated with uracil-DNA glycosylase and then went through a first 18-cycle PCR with the universal primers M1SS and BC2_uni_R. Regarding the original processing steps: Each sample was normalized by randomly selecting 1 million high-quality reads, each carrying a distinct molecular identifier. Instead of being binned into consensus sequences, reads that shared molecular identifiers were thrown out. MiTCR, set to a Q25 quality threshold and the strictest error-elimination algorithm, was used for CDR3 identification, clonotype clustering and error correction. A nonparametric unseen species model with Euler transformation was used to estimate lower-bound total TCR beta diversity. TCRdb ran its own pipeline on the public reads, namely fastp trimming at Q25 and MiXCR clone calling, and kept in-frame beta chains. Rows with one shared CDR3 protein collapse into an entry with the most common genes and DNA. TCRdb, rather than the study authors, made the V and J calls. In this sample the table shows roughly 1,100,000 distinct CDR3 sequences, under 30% of which occur a single time. Clones ranked in the top ten supply less than 0.75% of the sample.

These records were also assigned to another study, of T cells of mothers and their children. The second paper states: Nine systemically healthy Caucasian individuals served as donors, namely three mothers together with their six children. cDNA synthesis used all of the extracted RNA, with about 1.5 ug of RNA in each 15 ul reaction. In the second PCR, the M1S primer added sample barcodes and 2-4 random nucleotides. Over 8 million TCR beta CDR3 reads came from each mother, compared with about 3.2 million reads from each child. Thymic selection similarly shapes TCR recombination output in related and unrelated pairs, with minor effect from inherited differences. Normalized repertoire overlap was always found to be slightly, but never significantly, higher in related mother-child pairs than in unrelated mother-child pairs. No persistent microchimeric T cell clones were detected, at a sensitivity of roughly 100 clones per million clonotypes. To look for features that set related mother-child pairs apart from unrelated individuals, the researchers ran deep NGS to compare the TCR beta repertoires of mothers and children. Mothers averaged roughly 36 +/- 4 years of age and children averaged roughly 10 +/- 4 years. After adapter ligation with NEBNext reagents, the libraries were sequenced on Illumina HiSeq 2000 with 100+100 nt paired-end reads. To prevent cross-contamination, the mother and child libraries were prepared a month apart and were sequenced in separate runs. Between about 500,000 and 2,300,000 distinct TCR beta clonotypes were identified per donor. Naive TCR beta clonotypes were estimated from low-frequency clonotypes matched to each donor's FACS-determined naive share, without sorting.

The rearranged segments are TRBV7-8 and TRBJ2-5; no D segment can be confidently identified. The assigned J gene may be wrong: the sequence end matches TRBJ2-1 better. The clonotype comes from a girl aged 2 to 9 in good health. Sequencing was done on a sample of blood. The CDR3: CASSLDSEQFF. The DNA sequence reads TGTGCCAGCAGCTTAGACTCTGAGCAGTTCTTC.